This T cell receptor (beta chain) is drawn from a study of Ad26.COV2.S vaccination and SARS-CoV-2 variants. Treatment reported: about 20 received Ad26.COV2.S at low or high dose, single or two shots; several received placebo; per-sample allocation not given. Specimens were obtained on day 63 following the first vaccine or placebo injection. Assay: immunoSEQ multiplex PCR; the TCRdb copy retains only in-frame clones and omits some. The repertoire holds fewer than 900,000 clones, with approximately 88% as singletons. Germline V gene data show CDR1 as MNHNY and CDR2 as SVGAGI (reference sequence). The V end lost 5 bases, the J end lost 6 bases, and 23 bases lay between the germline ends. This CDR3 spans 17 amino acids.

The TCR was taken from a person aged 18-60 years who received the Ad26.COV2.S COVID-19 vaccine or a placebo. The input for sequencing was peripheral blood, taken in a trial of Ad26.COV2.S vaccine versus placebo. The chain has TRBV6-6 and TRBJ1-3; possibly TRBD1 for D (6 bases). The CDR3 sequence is CASSLTSLQGRSNTIYF. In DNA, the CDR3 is TGTGCCAGCAGTCTGACATCTTTACAGGGACGATCAAACACCATATATTTT.